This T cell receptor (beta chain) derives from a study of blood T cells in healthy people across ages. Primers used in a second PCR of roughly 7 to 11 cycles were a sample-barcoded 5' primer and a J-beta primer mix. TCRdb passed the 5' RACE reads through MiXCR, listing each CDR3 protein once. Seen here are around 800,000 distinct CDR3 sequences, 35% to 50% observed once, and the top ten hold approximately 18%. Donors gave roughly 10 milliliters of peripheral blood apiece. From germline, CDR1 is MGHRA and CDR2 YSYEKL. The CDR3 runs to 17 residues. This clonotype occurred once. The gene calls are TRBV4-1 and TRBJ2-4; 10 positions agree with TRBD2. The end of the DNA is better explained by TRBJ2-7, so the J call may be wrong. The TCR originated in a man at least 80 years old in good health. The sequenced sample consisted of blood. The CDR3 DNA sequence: TGCGCCAGCAGCCAAATCGCATCCAGCGGGGGGGACTACGAGCAGTACTTC. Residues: CASSQIASSGGDYEQYF.